The T cell receptor (beta chain) described here comes from a study of blood T cell repertoires in COVID-19. Study overall: Both acute and convalescent COVID-19 samples were obtained from the United States, Italy and Spain. The cDNA or gDNA used as material had been derived from T cells, B-cell-depleted T cells, or PBMCs.

The CDR3 is 17 amino acids. The V gene's germline CDR1 is LGHDT and CDR2 YNNKEL (reference sequence). Unmatched junction bases numbered 10, after V lost 3 bases and J lost 7 bases. Authors' data handling: For nucleated cells, counts were estimated from reference gene primer amplification. Sequenced by immunoSEQ multiplex PCR; TCRdb stores in-frame clones only, minus some. Clone size and V and J calls were adopted from that table, with D and trimming inferred from the DNA. The sample includes over 20,000 clones, around nine tenths of them seen just once. This clonotype was sampled from a man in his 70s with acute or convalescent COVID-19. Source material: peripheral blood. The chain joins TRBV3-1 (or the pseudogene TRBV3-2) to TRBJ2-2, with 11 bases that match TRBD1. The CDR3 region is CASSHVTGTGGIGELFF. CDR3 bases: TGTGCCAGCAGCCATGTAACCGGGACAGGGGGTATCGGGGAGCTGTTTTTT.